What follows describes a single TCR beta chain. The antigen is undetermined. This entry comes from a study of CD8+ T cells in alopecia areata. Study-level background: Treated patients swallowed 5 to 10 mg of oral tofacitinib twice daily.

General study results and limits: Lesional scalp displayed greater clonality than normal scalp, most notably in alopecia totalis/universalis.

Treatment indicated: oral pan-JAK inhibitor, 5-10 mg twice daily. PBMCs served as the source from which CD4+ and CD8+ T cells were sorted. Germline V gene data show CDR1 as MNHEY and CDR2 as SMNVEV (reference sequence). CDR3 length: 15 residues. Trimming cost V 2 bases and J 7 bases, with 15 bases left between them. As the sequencing template, cDNA was produced by extracting RNA and reverse transcribing it. Sequenced by immunoSEQ multiplex PCR; TCRdb stores in-frame clones only, minus some. The table lists fewer than 150,000 clones, roughly three fifths of them singletons. Sequences were derived from CD4+ T cells sorted from blood, sampled at week 24, from a patient treated with tofacitinib. This sequence joins TRBV27 and TRBJ2-1, with D perhaps assigned TRBD1 or TRBD2 (6 bases each). The sequence was obtained from a human donor with alopecia areata. As DNA, the CDR3 is TGTGCCAGCAGTTTAACGAGGGGGGCAGGGAATGAGCAGTTCTTC. Translation: CASSLTRGAGNEQFF.